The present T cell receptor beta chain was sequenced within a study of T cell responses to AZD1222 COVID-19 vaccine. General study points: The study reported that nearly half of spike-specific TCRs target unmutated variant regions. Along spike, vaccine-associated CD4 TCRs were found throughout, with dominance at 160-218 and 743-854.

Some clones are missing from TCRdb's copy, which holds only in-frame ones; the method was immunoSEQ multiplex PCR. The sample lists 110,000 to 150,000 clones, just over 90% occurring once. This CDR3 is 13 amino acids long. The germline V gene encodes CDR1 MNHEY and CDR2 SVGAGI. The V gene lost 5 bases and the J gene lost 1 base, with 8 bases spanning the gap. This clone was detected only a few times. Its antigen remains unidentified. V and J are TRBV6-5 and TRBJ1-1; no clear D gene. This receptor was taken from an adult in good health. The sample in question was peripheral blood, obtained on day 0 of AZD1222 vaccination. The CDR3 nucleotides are TGTGCCAGCAGTACGAAGGAGAACACTGAAGCTTTCTTT. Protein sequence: CASSTKENTEAFF.